The clone carrying this T cell receptor beta chain was seen at least ten times. Its antigen is still unknown. After constant-region reverse-primer amplification, full-length variable regions underwent semi-nested PCR with Nested Universal Primer A. One entry per CDR3 protein results from TCRdb running MiXCR on the 5' RACE reads. Here the sample spans roughly 55,000 distinct CDR3 sequences, about 24% being singletons. CDR3 length equals 13 residues. CDR1 is MDHEN and CDR2 is SYDVKM in the germline V gene. V was pared by 6 bases and J by 7 bases, with 16 bases between. General study results and limits: Tumor Tregs overlapped most with tumor, then blood, naive CD4+ cells. Larger-cohort validation covered only one TCR beta V-J rearrangement. In terms of TCR gene usage, tumor memory CD4+ T cells clustered together with blood and lymph node memory CD4+ cells, as well as with lymph node naive CD4+ cells.

The chain joins TRBV28 to TRBJ2-7; D possibly corresponds to TRBD1 (6 bases). This receptor was obtained from a female donor with breast cancer. Sequencing input: tumor-infiltrating naive CD4+ T cells sorted from the breast tumor. The subset denotes: naive CD4+ T cells, CD4+CD45RA+CD25-. CDR3 coding DNA: TGTGCCAGCAGCCCAGGGGCAGGTCGGGAGCAGTACTTC. Residues: CASSPGAGREQYF.